A single sample is the source of the 29 T cell receptor beta chains below, sequenced in a study of cytomegalovirus exposure and HLA in healthy donors. 60 Vbeta and 13 Jbeta primers were used in PCR. Generated by immunoSEQ multiplex PCR, the TCRdb table keeps only in-frame clones and is missing some. The sample consists of more than 90,000 clones, about 60% of them appearing once. Sequencing used PBMCs. All receptors derive from a woman in her twenties or thirties in good health and CMV-seronegative.

This clone was found a few times. This chain uses TRBV18 with TRBJ1-1, with 10 bases aligning to TRBD1. In germline, CDR1 is KGHSH, CDR2 LQKENI. The CDR3 is 18 residues long. J gave up 0 bases and V 3 bases, and 10 bases lay outside the gene matches. The CDR3 loop is CASSPLQTGGLMNTEAFF. For the CDR3, the DNA is TGTGCCAGCTCACCCCTACAGACAGGGGGCCTTATGAACACTGAAGCTTTCTTT.

The chain is built from TRBV28 and TRBJ2-7; 9 bases are a match to TRBD1. Trimming at V came to 6 bases and at J to 4 bases, leaving 10 bases not matched to a gene. Germline V gives CDR1 MDHEN, CDR2 SYDVKM. This CDR3 comprises 15 residues. CDR3 loop: CASRDRYRGRYEQYF. As DNA, the CDR3 is TGTGCCAGCAGGGACCGATACAGGGGGCGATACGAGCAGTACTTC. Full variable domain (rest looked up from reference TRBV28 and TRBJ2-7): DVKVTQSSRYLVKRTGEKVFLECVQDMDHENMFWYRQDPGLGLRLIYFSYDVKMKEKGDIPEGYSVSREKKERFSLILESASTNQTSMYLCASRDRYRGRYEQYFGPGTRLTVT.

The table lists this clone with a few counts. This chain joins TRBV5-1 and TRBJ2-5; 12 bases match TRBD2. Germline CDR1 reads SGHRS; CDR2 reads YFSETQ. This CDR3 is 17 amino acids long. Unmatched junction bases numbered 7, after V lost 0 bases and J lost 4 bases. The CDR3 sequence: CASSLALTSGRRETQYF. CDR3 coding DNA: TGCGCCAGCAGCTTGGCCTTAACTAGCGGGAGGAGAGAGACCCAGTACTTC.

The table lists this clone with a few counts. The chain joins TRBV27 to TRBJ1-1, with D uncertain. Trimming took 6 bases from V and 4 from J, leaving 18 bases between them. In germline, CDR1 is MNHEY, CDR2 SMNVEV (reference sequence). CDR3 length equals 15 residues. CDR3 sequence reads: CASRLWFGLGTEAFF. The CDR3 DNA follows: TGTGCCAGCAGGCTTTGGTTCGGGTTAGGCACTGAAGCTTTCTTT.

V and J are TRBV7-6 and TRBJ2-3; possible D gene TRBD1, 6 bases. There are 13 residues in the CDR3. Germline CDR1 and CDR2: SGHVS and FNYEAQ. Trimming left V 5 bases short and J 3 bases short, with 9 bases between. The CDR3 coding sequence is TGTGCCAGCAGCCCCAGGGGAACAGATACGCAGTATTTT. Its protein product is CASSPRGTDTQYF.

The chain couples TRBV6-5 to TRBJ2-1; TRBD2 is a possible D gene (5 bases). CDR3 length: 14 amino acids. CDR1 is MNHEY and CDR2 is SVGAGI in the germline V gene. V was cut by 2 bases and J by 7 bases, with 12 bases left in between. The CDR3 region is CASSYGLSGNEQFF. CDR3 in DNA: TGTGCCAGCAGTTACGGACTTTCCGGGAATGAGCAGTTCTTC.

The J gene is TRBJ1-4, the V gene TRBV6-5; a weak D match, TRBD1 (6 bases). V lost 8 bases, J lost 6 bases, and 16 bases lay in between. Germline CDR1 is MNHEY and CDR2 is SVGAGI. This CDR3 is 14 amino acids long. This CDR3 is CASGRMAGDEKLFF. CDR3 DNA: TGTGCCAGCGGCAGGATGGCAGGGGATGAAAAACTGTTTTTT.

The chain recombines TRBV7-2 with TRBJ1-1; possibly TRBD1 for D (6 bases). The CDR3 loop spans 13 amino acids. V gave up 4 bases and J gave up 11 bases, with 17 bases separating them. Germline loops: CDR1 SGHTA, CDR2 FQGNSA. DNA of the CDR3: TGTGCCAGCAGCTACCAGGGGCAGGGCGACGCTTTCTTT. Translated: CASSYQGQGDAFF.

This chain uses TRBV28 with TRBJ2-1; 11 bases match TRBD2. Germline V gene lookup returns CDR1 MDHEN and CDR2 SYDVKM. Trimming took 6 bases from V and 1 from J; bases not matched to a gene: 14. This CDR3 region has 19 residues. The CDR3 DNA sequence: TGTGCCAGCAGCTATGATCCTAGCGGGAGGATAATTTCCTACAATGAGCAGTTCTTC. Amino acids: CASSYDPSGRIISYNEQFF.

J is TRBJ2-5 and V is TRBV2, with 8 bases fitting TRBD2. The V gene's germline CDR1 is SNHLY and CDR2 FYNNEI. The CDR3 is made up of 14 amino acids. J gave up 5 bases and V 4 bases, and 6 bases lay outside the gene matches. Here the CDR3 reads CASSALLAAETQYF. DNA for the CDR3: TGTGCCAGCAGTGCGCTACTAGCGGCTGAGACCCAGTACTTC.

The chain couples TRBV28 to TRBJ2-7, with 11 bases fitting TRBD2. CDR1 and CDR2 (germline): MDHEN, SYDVKM. The CDR3 has 13 residues. V was clipped by 10 bases and J by 4 bases; unmatched bases: 6. CDR3 DNA sequence: TGTGCCACCCCGGGACTAGCGGTTTACGAGCAGTACTTC. Its translation is CATPGLAVYEQYF.

This chain uses TRBV28 with TRBJ2-7; unclear D gene. The CDR3 runs to 12 residues. The germline V gene encodes CDR1 MDHEN and CDR2 SYDVKM. V was trimmed by 2 bases and J by 3 bases, leaving 5 bases between them. CDR3 sequence (DNA): TGTGCCAGCAGTTTAGCGAGCTACGAGCAGTACTTC. Protein product: CASSLASYEQYF.

The gene calls are TRBV18 and TRBJ1-2, with 10 bases that match TRBD1. The J segment lost 1 base and the V segment lost 2 bases, leaving 4 bases of the junction unmatched. The CDR3 is 16 amino acids. The V gene's germline CDR1 is KGHSH and CDR2 LQKENI. In DNA form, the CDR3 reads TGTGCCAGCTCACCAAGACAGGGGGCCATTAACTATGGCTACACCTTC. It is translated as CASSPRQGAINYGYTF. Based on the CDR3 plus reference TRBV18 and TRBJ1-2, the full variable domain is NAGVMQNPRHLVRRRGQEARLRCSPMKGHSHVYWYRQLPEEGLKFMVYLQKENIIDESGMPKERFSAEFPKEGPSILRIQQVVRGDSAAYFCASSPRQGAINYGYTFGSGTRLTVV.

This clone has more than one count but fewer than ten. The V and J genes are TRBV7-2 and TRBJ1-4; the D is unclear. V lost 1 base and J 8 bases, leaving 8 bases between the germline ends. Germline V gene lookup returns CDR1 SGHTA and CDR2 FQGNSA. The CDR3 sequence is 13 residues long. The CDR3 protein is CASSLGFQEKLFF. The CDR3 DNA sequence: TGTGCCAGCAGCTTAGGGTTTCAGGAAAAACTGTTTTTT.

This clone appeared a few times. This rearrangement joins TRBV30 to TRBJ2-6; maybe TRBD1 (5 bases). V lost 0 bases to trimming and J lost 3 bases, with 9 bases between them. CDR3 length equals 15 residues. From germline, CDR1 is GTSNPN and CDR2 SVGIG (reference sequence). In DNA form, the CDR3 reads TGTGCCTGGAGTGTACTGGGGCTTGGGGCCAACGTCCTGACTTTC. Its protein product is CAWSVLGLGANVLTF.

This clone showed up just a few times. The chain is built from TRBV15 and TRBJ2-6; perhaps TRBD1 as D (5 bases). Per germline, CDR1 LNHNV and CDR2 YYDKDF (reference sequence). Trimming took 0 bases from V and 2 from J, leaving 11 bases between them. The CDR3 sequence is 17 residues long. The CDR3 reads CATSRDLAGTGANVLTF. The CDR3 DNA follows: TGTGCCACCAGCAGAGATTTGGCAGGGACTGGGGCCAACGTCCTGACTTTC.

The J gene is TRBJ2-1, the V gene TRBV15; perhaps TRBD2 as D (5 bases). Trimming pared 2 bases from V and 0 bases from J, leaving 8 bases between. Germline V gene data show CDR1 as LNHNV and CDR2 as YYDKDF (reference sequence). The CDR3 is 15 amino acids. The CDR3, as DNA: TGTGCCACCAGCAGATCCCGGGGCTCCTACAATGAGCAGTTCTTC. This sequence encodes CATSRSRGSYNEQFF.

This clone is a singleton in its sample. The chain uses TRBV5-4 and TRBJ2-5, with 11 bases lining up with TRBD2. The length of the CDR3 is 15 residues. V gave up 4 bases and J gave up 5 bases; unmatched junction bases: 7. Germline-derived CDR1 and CDR2 are SGHNT and YYREEE (reference sequence). This CDR3 is CASSATSGSAETQYF. In nucleotides, the CDR3 is TGTGCCAGCAGCGCAACTAGCGGGAGTGCGGAGACCCAGTACTTC.

This clone was counted only a few times. The J gene is TRBJ1-4, the V gene TRBV4-1; TRBD1 aligns across 7 bases. The junction had 14 bases not matched to a gene; V was cut back by 6 bases and J by 10 bases. Germline V gene lookup returns CDR1 MGHRA and CDR2 YSYEKL. The CDR3 totals 15 residues. The CDR3 DNA reads as TGCGCCAGCAGTCGTTCCACAGGGGCCTTGGGAAAACTGTTTTTT. Translated, it gives CASSRSTGALGKLFF.

This clone turned up a few times. This chain connects TRBV4-3 to TRBJ1-4; D might be TRBD1 (6 bases). CDR3 size: 14 residues. V was clipped by 2 bases and J by 4 bases, with 8 bases between them. CDR1 and CDR2 (germline): LGHNA, YSLEER. The CDR3 loop reads CASSQTGSNEKLFF. The CDR3 region has the DNA TGCGCCAGCAGCCAAACAGGGAGTAATGAAAAACTGTTTTTT.

The chain joins TRBV4-1 to TRBJ2-2; 8 nucleotides line up with TRBD1. V gave up 3 bases and J gave up 1 base; unmatched junction bases: 4. This CDR3 is built from 16 residues. The germline V gene has CDR1 MGHRA and CDR2 YSYEKL. The CDR3 DNA follows: TGCGCCAGCAGCCAGAGGGGACAGGAGAACACCGGGGAGCTGTTTTTT. Its protein product is CASSQRGQENTGELFF.

This clone was seen more than once but under ten times. This chain uses TRBV19 with TRBJ2-7, with D maybe TRBD1 (5 bases). The CDR3 covers 15 residues. Trimming shortened V by 5 bases and J by 0 bases, and 14 bases separated the two germline ends. Per the germline V gene, CDR1 is LNHDA and CDR2 is SQIVND (reference sequence). CDR3: CASSDRHTSSYEQYF. The CDR3 DNA follows: TGTGCCAGTAGTGACAGACACACGAGCTCCTACGAGCAGTACTTC.

The sample holds a few counts of this clone. The J gene is TRBJ2-1, the V gene TRBV5-1; 8 bases agree with TRBD1. Germline loops: CDR1 SGHRS, CDR2 YFSETQ. CDR3 length equals 15 residues. V gave up 1 base and J gave up 3 bases; unmatched junction bases: 3. The CDR3 nucleotides read TGCGCCAGCAGCTTGAAACAGGGGGGCTACAATGAGCAGTTCTTC. Translated: CASSLKQGGYNEQFF.

The chain uses TRBV7-9 and TRBJ2-7, with 12 bases lining up with TRBD1. CDR3 length equals 14 residues. V lost 4 bases and J lost 4; bases outside the gene matches: 2. Germline lookup yields CDR1 SEHNR and CDR2 FQNEAQ (reference sequence). The CDR3, as DNA: TGTGCCAGCAGCTGGGACAGGGGGCTTTACGAGCAGTACTTC. Translated, it gives CASSWDRGLYEQYF. The entire variable domain, with the rest obtained from reference TRBV7-9 and TRBJ2-7, is as follows: DTGVSQNPRHKITKRGQNVTFRCDPISEHNRLYWYRQTLGQGPEFLTYFQNEAQLEKSRLLSDRFSAERPKGSFSTLEIQRTEQGDSAMYLCASSWDRGLYEQYFGPGTRLTVT.

This clone showed up just a few times. The V call is TRBV27, the J call TRBJ1-1, with 8 bases aligning to TRBD1. The germline V gene has CDR1 MNHEY and CDR2 SMNVEV (reference sequence). The junction had 7 bases not matched to a gene; V was cut back by 7 bases and J by 6 bases. There are 13 residues in the CDR3. The CDR3 coding sequence is TGTGCCAGCAAAACAGGGGGTATCTCTGAAGCTTTCTTT. It yields the protein CASKTGGISEAFF.

The V call is TRBV15, the J call TRBJ2-7, with 7 bases matching TRBD2. The CDR3 length is 16 residues. The ends lost 1 base at V and 2 bases at J; junction bases unmatched: 8. Germline V gene sequence: CDR1 LNHNV, CDR2 YYDKDF (reference sequence). The DNA for the CDR3 is TGTGCCACCAGCAGAGGCCTAGCGGATCCCACCTACGAGCAGTACTTC. It encodes CATSRGLADPTYEQYF.

J is TRBJ1-4 and V is TRBV2; the D is unclear. V gave up 3 bases and J gave up 7 bases, with 18 bases separating them. CDR1 SNHLY and CDR2 FYNNEI come from the germline V gene. The CDR3 consists of 16 residues. The DNA of the CDR3 is TGTGCCAGCAGTGAGGATTCTGGGTCACGCGGTGAAAAACTGTTTTTT. Translated, it gives CASSEDSGSRGEKLFF.

J is TRBJ1-1 and V is TRBV9, with a weak D call TRBD1 (5 bases). CDR1 is SGDLS, CDR2 YYNGEE, per germline. V was trimmed by 3 bases and J by 0 bases, leaving 12 bases between them. The CDR3 contains 15 residues. CDR3 nucleotide sequence: TGTGCCAGCAGCGCTCAGGGTCCAATGAACACTGAAGCTTTCTTT. Encoded protein: CASSAQGPMNTEAFF.

This clone showed up just a few times. The sample has other DNA sequences that encode this CDR3 too. The chain joins TRBV10-1 to TRBJ1-2; maybe TRBD1 (5 bases). CDR1 and CDR2 from the germline V gene are WNHNN and SYGVQD (reference sequence). The CDR3 extends over 12 amino acids. Trimming shortened V by 3 bases and J by 4 bases, and 6 bases separated the two germline ends. The CDR3 DNA sequence: TGCGCCAGCAGTGACGGGGGCTATGGCTACACCTTC. Translation: CASSDGGYGYTF.